This T cell receptor (beta chain) is from a study of shared clonotypes between healthy human individuals. Study results and limitations: Tissue TCR repertoires likely differ from these blood-only repertoires. Generation of non-shared clonotypes was less probable than generation of clonotypes shared by all four donors.

From germline, CDR1 is SGHTA and CDR2 FQGNSA. The CDR3 is 15 residues long. V lost 1 base and J lost 8, with 14 bases in between. On this clone: Antigen: not known.

The input for sorted-subset replicate PCRs was approximately 200 ng DNA, some 28,000 T cell genomes. Some clones are missing from TCRdb's copy, which holds only in-frame ones; the method was immunoSEQ multiplex PCR. The sample includes about 2.3 million clones, 85% to 95% of them seen just once. The source is a man between 18 and 29 years old in good health. Some clones in this sample may be carry-over from other donors' samples. The sample taken for sequencing was naive CD4+ T cells from PBMCs. Subset defined: CD45RA+ positively selected. This chain links TRBV7-2 with TRBJ1-4; D possibly corresponds to TRBD1 (5 bases). CDR3 in DNA: TGTGCCAGCAGCTTAGAGGGCAGGGCCTCGGAAAAACTGTTTTTT. Protein product: CASSLEGRASEKLFF.